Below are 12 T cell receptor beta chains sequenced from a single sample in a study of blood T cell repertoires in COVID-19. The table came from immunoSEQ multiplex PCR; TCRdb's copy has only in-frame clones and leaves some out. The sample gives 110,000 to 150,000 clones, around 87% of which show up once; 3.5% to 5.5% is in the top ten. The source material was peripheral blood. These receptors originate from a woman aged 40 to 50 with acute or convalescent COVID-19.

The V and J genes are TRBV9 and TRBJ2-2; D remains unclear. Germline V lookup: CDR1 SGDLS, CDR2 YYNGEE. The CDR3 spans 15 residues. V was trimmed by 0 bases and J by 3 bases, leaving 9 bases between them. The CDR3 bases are TGTGCCAGCAGCGTAGATCCCGGGTACACCGGGGAGCTGTTTTTT. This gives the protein CASSVDPGYTGELFF.

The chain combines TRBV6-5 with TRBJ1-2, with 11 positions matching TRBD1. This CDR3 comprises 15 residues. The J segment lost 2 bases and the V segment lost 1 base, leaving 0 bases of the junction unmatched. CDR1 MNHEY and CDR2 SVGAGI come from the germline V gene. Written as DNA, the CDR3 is TGTGCCAGCAGTTACTGGACAGGGGGCAACTATGGCTACACCTTC. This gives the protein CASSYWTGGNYGYTF.

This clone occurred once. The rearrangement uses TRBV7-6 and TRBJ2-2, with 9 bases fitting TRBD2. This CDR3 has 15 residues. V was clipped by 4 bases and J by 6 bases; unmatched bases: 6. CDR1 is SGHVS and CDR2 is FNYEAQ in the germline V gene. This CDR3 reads CASSSFSGRAGELFF. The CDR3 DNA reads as TGTGCCAGCAGCTCTTTTAGCGGGAGAGCCGGGGAGCTGTTTTTT.

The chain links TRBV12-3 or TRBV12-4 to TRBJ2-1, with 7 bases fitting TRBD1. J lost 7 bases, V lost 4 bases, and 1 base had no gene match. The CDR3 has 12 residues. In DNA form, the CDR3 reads TGTGCCAGCAGTTCAGGGGGTAATGAGCAGTTCTTC. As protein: CASSSGGNEQFF.

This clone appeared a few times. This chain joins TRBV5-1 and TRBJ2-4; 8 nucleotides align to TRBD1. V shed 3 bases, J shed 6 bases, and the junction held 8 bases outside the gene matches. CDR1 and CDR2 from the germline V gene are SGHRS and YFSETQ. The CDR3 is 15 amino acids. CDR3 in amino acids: CASSYPTGQGNIQYF. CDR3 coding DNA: TGCGCCAGCAGCTATCCGACCGGACAGGGAAACATTCAGTACTTC.

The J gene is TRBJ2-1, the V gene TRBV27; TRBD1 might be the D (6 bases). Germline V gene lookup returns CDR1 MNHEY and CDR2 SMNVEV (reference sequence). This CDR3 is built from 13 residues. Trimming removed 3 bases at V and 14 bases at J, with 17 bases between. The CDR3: CASSFFDRDIEFF. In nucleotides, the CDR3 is TGTGCCAGCAGTTTCTTTGACCGGGACATCGAGTTCTTC.

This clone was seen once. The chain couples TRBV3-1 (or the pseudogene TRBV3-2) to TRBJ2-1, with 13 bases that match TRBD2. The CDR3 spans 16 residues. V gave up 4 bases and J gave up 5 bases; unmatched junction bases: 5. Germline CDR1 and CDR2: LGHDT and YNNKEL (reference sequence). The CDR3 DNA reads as TGTGCCAGCAGCCGCGGACTAGCGGGGGCAAACAATGAGCAGTTCTTC. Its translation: CASSRGLAGANNEQFF.

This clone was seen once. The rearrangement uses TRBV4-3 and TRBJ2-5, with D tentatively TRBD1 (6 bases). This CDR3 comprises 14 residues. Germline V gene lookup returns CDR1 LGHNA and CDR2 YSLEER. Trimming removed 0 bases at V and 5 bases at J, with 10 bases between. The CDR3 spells CASSQDRGMETQYF. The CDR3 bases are TGCGCCAGCAGCCAAGACAGGGGAATGGAGACCCAGTACTTC.

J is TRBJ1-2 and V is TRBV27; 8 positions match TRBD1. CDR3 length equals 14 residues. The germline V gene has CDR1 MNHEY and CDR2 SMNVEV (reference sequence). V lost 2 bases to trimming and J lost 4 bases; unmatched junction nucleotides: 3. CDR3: CASSLAGTGYGYTF. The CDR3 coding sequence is TGTGCCAGCAGTTTAGCCGGGACAGGCTATGGCTACACCTTC.

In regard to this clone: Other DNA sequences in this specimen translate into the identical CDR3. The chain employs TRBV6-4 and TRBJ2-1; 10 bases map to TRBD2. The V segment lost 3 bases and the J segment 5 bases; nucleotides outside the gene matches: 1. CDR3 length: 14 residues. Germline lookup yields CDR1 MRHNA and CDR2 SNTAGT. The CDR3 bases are TGTGCCAGCAGTGAAGCGGGGGGGCACAATGAGCAGTTCTTC. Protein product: CASSEAGGHNEQFF.

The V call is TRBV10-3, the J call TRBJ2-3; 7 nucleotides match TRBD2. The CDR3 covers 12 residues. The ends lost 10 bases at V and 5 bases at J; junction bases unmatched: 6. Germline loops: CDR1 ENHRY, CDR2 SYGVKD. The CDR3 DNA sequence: TGTGCCACCCGGAGCGGGGAAGATACGCAGTATTTT. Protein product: CATRSGEDTQYF.

The DNA of the CDR3 is TGTGCCAGCAGCCAAGATTGGGGGGGTGAAGCTTTCTTT. It is translated as CASSQDWGGEAFF. The chain joins TRBV14 to TRBJ1-1, with a possible D match to TRBD1 (5 bases). CDR3 length: 13 residues. V lost 0 bases and J lost 7, with 9 bases in between. Germline V CDR1 and CDR2: SGHDN, FVKESK.